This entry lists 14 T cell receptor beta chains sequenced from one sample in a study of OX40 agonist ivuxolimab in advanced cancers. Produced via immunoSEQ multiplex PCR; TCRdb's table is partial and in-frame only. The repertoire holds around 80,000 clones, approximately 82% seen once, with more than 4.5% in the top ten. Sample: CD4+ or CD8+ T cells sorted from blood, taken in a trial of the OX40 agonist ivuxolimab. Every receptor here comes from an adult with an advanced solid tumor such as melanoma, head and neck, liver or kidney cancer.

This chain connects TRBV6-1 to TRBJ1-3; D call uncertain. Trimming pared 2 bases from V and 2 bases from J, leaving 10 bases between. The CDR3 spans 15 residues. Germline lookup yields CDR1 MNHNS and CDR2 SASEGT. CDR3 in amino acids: CASSERRGTGNTIYF. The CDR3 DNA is TGTGCCAGCAGTGAAAGGAGAGGGACTGGAAACACCATATATTTT.

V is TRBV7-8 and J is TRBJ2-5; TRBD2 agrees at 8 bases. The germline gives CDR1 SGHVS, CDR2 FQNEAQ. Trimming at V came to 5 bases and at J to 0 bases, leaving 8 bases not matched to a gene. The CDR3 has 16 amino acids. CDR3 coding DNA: TGTGCCAGCAGCCCCAACGGCGGGGGGTACCAAGAGACCCAGTACTTC. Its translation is CASSPNGGGYQETQYF.

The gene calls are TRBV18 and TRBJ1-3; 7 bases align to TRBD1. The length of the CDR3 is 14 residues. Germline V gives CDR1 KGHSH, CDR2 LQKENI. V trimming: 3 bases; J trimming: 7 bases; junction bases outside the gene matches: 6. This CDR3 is CASSPGQVGNTIYF. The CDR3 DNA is TGTGCCAGCTCACCTGGACAGGTCGGGAACACCATATATTTT.

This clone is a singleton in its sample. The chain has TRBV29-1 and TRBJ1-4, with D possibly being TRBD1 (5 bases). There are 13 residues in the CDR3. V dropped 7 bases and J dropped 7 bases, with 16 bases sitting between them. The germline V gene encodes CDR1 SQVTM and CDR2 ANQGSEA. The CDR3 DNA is TGCAGCGCCCTCTCGCGAGGGGTTGAAAAACTGTTTTTT. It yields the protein CSALSRGVEKLFF.

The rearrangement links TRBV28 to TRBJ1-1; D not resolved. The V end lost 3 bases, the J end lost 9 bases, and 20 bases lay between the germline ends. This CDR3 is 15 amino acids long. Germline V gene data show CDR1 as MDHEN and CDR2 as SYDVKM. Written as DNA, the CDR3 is TGTGCCAGCAGTTTCCAAGGGTTTGGGGAGCCTCAAGCTTTCTTT. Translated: CASSFQGFGEPQAFF.

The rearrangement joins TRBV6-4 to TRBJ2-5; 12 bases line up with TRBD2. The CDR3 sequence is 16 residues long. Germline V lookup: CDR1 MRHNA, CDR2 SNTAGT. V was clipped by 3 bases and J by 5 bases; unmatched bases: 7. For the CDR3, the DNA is TGTGCCAGCAGTGATCGGCTAGCGGGAGGGGGCGAGACCCAGTACTTC. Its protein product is CASSDRLAGGGETQYF.

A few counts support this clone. The CDR3 sequence: CASGSPTVPRGYEQYF. As DNA, the CDR3 is TGTGCTAGTGGTTCGCCGACAGTTCCACGTGGATACGAGCAGTACTTC. This chain joins TRBV12-5 and TRBJ2-7; TRBD1 might be the D (5 bases). This CDR3 region has 16 residues. V was cut by 4 bases and J by 4 bases, with 20 bases left in between. From germline, CDR1 is LGHNT and CDR2 FRNRAP.

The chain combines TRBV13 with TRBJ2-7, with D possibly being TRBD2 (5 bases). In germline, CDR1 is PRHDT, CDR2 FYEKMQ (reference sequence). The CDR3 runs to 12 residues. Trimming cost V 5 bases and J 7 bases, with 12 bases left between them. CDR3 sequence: CASSRTEGEQYF. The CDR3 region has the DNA TGTGCCAGCAGCCGGACCGAGGGTGAGCAGTACTTC.

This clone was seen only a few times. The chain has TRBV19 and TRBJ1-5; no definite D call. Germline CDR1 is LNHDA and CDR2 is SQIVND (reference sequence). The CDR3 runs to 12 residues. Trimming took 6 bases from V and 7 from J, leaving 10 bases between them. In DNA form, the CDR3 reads TGTGCCAGTAGCGCTGCGGGGCAGCCCCAGCATTTT. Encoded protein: CASSAAGQPQHF.

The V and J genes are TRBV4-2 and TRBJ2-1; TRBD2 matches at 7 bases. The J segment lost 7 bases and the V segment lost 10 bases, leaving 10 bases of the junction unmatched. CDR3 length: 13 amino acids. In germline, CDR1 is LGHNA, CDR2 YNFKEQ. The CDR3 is CATEKRGGNEQFF. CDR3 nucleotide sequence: TGTGCCACCGAAAAAAGGGGAGGGAATGAGCAGTTCTTC.

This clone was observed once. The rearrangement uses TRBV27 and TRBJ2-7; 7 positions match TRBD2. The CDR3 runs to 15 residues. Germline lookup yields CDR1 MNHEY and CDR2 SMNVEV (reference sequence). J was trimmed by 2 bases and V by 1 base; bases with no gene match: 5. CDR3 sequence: CASSLWGGGPYEQYF. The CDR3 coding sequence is TGTGCCAGCAGTTTATGGGGCGGGGGTCCCTACGAGCAGTACTTC.

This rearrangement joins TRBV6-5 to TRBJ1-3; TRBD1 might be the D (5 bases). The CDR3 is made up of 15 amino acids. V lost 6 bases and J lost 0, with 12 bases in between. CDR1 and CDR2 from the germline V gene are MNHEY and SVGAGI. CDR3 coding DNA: TGTGCCAGCAGCCGAGGGGTCTTCTCTGGAAACACCATATATTTT. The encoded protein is CASSRGVFSGNTIYF.

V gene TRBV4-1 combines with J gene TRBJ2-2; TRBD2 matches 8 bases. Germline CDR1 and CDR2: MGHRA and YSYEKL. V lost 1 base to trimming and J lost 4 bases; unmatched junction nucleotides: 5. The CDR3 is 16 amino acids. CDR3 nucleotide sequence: TGCGCCAGCAGCCAAGTATTCGGGAGGGGCACCGGGGAGCTGTTTTTT. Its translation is CASSQVFGRGTGELFF.

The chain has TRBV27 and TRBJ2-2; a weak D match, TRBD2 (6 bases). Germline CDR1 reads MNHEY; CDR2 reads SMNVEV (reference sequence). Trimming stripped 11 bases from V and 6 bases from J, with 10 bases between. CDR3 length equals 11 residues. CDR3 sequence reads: CASQRAGELFF. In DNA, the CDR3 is TGTGCCTCCCAGCGGGCCGGGGAGCTGTTTTTT.